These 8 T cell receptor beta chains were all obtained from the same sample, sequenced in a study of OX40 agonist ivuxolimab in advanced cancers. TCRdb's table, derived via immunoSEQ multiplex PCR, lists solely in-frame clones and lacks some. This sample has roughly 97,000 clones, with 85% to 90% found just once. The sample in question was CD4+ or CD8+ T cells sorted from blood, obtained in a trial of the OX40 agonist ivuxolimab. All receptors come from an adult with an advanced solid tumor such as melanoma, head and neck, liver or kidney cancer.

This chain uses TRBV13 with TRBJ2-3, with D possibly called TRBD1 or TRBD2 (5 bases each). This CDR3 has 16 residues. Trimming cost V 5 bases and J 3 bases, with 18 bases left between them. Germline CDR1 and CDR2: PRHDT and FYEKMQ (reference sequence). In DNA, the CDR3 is TGTGCCAGCAGCCCGAGGGACCGGATAGCAACAGATACGCAGTATTTT. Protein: CASSPRDRIATDTQYF.

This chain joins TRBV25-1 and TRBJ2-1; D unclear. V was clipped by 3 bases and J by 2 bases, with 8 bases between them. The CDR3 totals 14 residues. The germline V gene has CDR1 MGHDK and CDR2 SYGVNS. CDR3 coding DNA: TGTGCCAGCAGTGAGTCGTCCCCCTACAATGAGCAGTTCTTC. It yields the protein CASSESSPYNEQFF. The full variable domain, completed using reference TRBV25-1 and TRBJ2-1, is EADIYQTPRYLVIGTGKKITLECSQTMGHDKMYWYQQDPGMELHLIHYSYGVNSTEKGDLSSESTVSRIRTEHFPLTLESARPSHTSQYLCASSESSPYNEQFFGPGTRLTVL.

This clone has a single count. The CDR3 is CASSQDRRVGGYTF. In nucleotides, the CDR3 is TGCGCCAGCAGCCAAGATAGAAGGGTGGGAGGCTACACCTTC. V and J are TRBV4-3 and TRBJ1-2; D ambiguous. With 0 bases removed from V and 8 bases from J, the gap between germline ends came to 13 bases. This CDR3 is built from 14 residues. Germline CDR1 reads LGHNA; CDR2 reads YSLEER.

In DNA form, the CDR3 reads TGTGCCAGCAGCCCGGGACAGGGCGTCTATGGCTACACCTTC. Encoded protein: CASSPGQGVYGYTF. V and J are TRBV7-2 and TRBJ1-2; TRBD1 matches at 9 bases. The J segment lost 4 bases and the V segment lost 5 bases, leaving 5 bases of the junction unmatched. This CDR3 is 14 amino acids long. CDR1 is SGHTA, CDR2 FQGNSA, per germline.

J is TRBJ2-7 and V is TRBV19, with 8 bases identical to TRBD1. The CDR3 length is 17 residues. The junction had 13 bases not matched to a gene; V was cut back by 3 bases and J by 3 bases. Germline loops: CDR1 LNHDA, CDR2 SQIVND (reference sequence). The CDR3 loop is CASSMGQGDRRHYEQYF. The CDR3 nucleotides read TGTGCCAGTAGTATGGGCCAGGGGGACAGGAGACACTACGAGCAGTACTTC.

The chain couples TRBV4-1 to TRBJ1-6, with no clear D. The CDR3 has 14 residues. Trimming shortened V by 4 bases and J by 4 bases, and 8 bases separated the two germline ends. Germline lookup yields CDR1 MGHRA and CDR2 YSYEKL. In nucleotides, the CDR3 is TGCGCCAGCAGCCCCGTCGCTTATAATTCACCCCTCCACTTT. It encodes CASSPVAYNSPLHF.

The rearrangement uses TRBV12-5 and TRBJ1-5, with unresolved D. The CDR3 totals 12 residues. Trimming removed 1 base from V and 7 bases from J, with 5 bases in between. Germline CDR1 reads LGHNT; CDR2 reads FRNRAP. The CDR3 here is CASGLAGQPQHF. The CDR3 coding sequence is TGTGCTAGTGGTTTGGCCGGACAGCCCCAGCATTTT.

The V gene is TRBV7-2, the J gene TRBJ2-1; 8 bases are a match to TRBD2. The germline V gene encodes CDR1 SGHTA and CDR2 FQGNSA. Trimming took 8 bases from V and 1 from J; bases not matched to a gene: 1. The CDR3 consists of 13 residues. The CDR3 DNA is TGTGCCAGCGGACTAGCTTCCTACAATGAGCAGTTCTTC. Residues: CASGLASYNEQFF.